The 15 T cell receptor beta chains reported below all come from one sample, sequenced in a study of shared clonotypes between healthy human individuals. This table comes from immunoSEQ multiplex PCR, and its TCRdb copy is limited to in-frame clones, with some not included. The repertoire has 300,000 to 400,000 clones, over 70% of them found once; the top ten carry about 10%. The sample was memory CD4+ T cells sorted from blood. As for subset: CD45RA-negative fraction. The receptor source for this set is a man aged 30 to 39 in good health.

The V and J genes are TRBV5-6 and TRBJ1-5, with TRBD1 identical over 8 bases. This CDR3 contains 15 residues. V lost 4 bases and J lost 11; bases outside the gene matches: 14. The germline gives CDR1 SGHDT, CDR2 YYEEEE. CDR3 residues: CASSLRQGPILTQHF. The CDR3 DNA reads as TGTGCCAGCAGCCTTCGACAGGGGCCTATTCTAACCCAGCATTTT.

CDR3 sequence (DNA): TGTGCCAGCAGTTACTCGACGGGCTACACCTTC. Translation gives CASSYSTGYTF. J is TRBJ1-2 and V is TRBV6-6; D gene unclear. The CDR3 loop spans 11 amino acids. CDR1 and CDR2 (germline): MNHNY, SVGAGI (reference sequence). The germline V and J ends were trimmed by 0 bases and 8 bases, with 4 bases remaining between them.

This sequence joins TRBV10-3 and TRBJ2-3; 7 bases fit TRBD2. Germline trimming cut 4 bases from V and 2 bases from J; bases unmatched to any gene: 9. From germline, CDR1 is ENHRY and CDR2 SYGVKD. The CDR3 is made up of 16 amino acids. CDR3 coding DNA: TGTGCCATCAGTGCGAATCCCGGGACTAACACAGATACGCAGTATTTT. Its protein is CAISANPGTNTDTQYF.

This chain uses TRBV7-6 with TRBJ2-2, with TRBD2 matching over 7 bases. With 1 base clipped from V and 4 bases from J, the junction kept 3 bases outside the gene matches. Germline CDR1 reads SGHVS; CDR2 reads FNYEAQ. The CDR3 runs 15 residues. The CDR3 region has the DNA TGTGCCAGCAGCTTAGTAGGGAGGGCCACCGGGGAGCTGTTTTTT. It yields the protein CASSLVGRATGELFF. Full variable domain (outside the CDR3, taken from reference TRBV7-6 and TRBJ2-2): GAGVSQSPRYKVTKRGQDVALRCDPISGHVSLYWYRQALGQGPEFLTYFNYEAQQDKSGLPNDRFSAERPEGSISTLTIQRTEQRDSAMYRCASSLVGRATGELFFGEGSRLTVL.

This chain joins TRBV9 and TRBJ2-2, with 7 bases identical to TRBD2. The length of the CDR3 is 18 residues. Germline CDR1 is SGDLS and CDR2 is YYNGEE. J lost 3 bases, V lost 0 bases, and 11 bases had no gene match. The CDR3 spells CASSVAPASGLYTGELFF. In nucleotides, the CDR3 is TGTGCCAGCAGCGTAGCACCTGCTAGCGGATTATACACCGGGGAGCTGTTTTTT.

The rearrangement joins TRBV6-5 to TRBJ2-7; the D gene is possibly TRBD1 (5 bases). The germline CDR1 and CDR2 sequences are MNHEY and SVGAGI. This CDR3 is 15 amino acids long. Trimming pared 4 bases from V and 4 bases from J, leaving 17 bases between. CDR3 loop: CASSLIWTPGYEQYF. CDR3 DNA sequence: TGTGCCAGCAGTTTAATTTGGACGCCAGGGTACGAGCAGTACTTC.

For the CDR3, the DNA is TGTGCCAGCAGCTTGGAGGTTCGGGTGACTGAAGCTTTCTTT. Encoded protein: CASSLEVRVTEAFF. This chain connects TRBV5-4 to TRBJ1-1; D uncertain. The V and J ends lost 0 bases and 5 bases respectively, with 11 bases between them. This CDR3 is 14 amino acids long. Germline V CDR1 and CDR2: SGHNT, YYREEE (reference sequence).

CDR3 loop: CASRGAYEQYF. Here the CDR3 DNA reads TGCGCCAGCAGAGGGGCATACGAGCAGTACTTC. The V gene is TRBV10-2, the J gene TRBJ2-7, with TRBD1 as a possible D gene (5 bases). The CDR3 spans 11 residues. The germline gives CDR1 WSHSY, CDR2 SAAADI. Trimming took 6 bases from V and 4 from J, leaving 7 bases between them.

The rearrangement uses TRBV7-2 and TRBJ2-1, with 9 bases aligning to TRBD2. The ends lost 1 base at V and 7 bases at J; junction bases unmatched: 8. CDR3 length: 16 residues. Germline V lookup: CDR1 SGHTA, CDR2 FQGNSA. CDR3 residues: CASSLVSSGSMNEQFF. The CDR3 DNA sequence: TGTGCCAGCAGCTTAGTTAGTAGCGGGAGCATGAATGAGCAGTTCTTC.

This chain uses TRBV6-5 with TRBJ2-7; TRBD1 might be the D (5 bases). The CDR3 has 13 residues. CDR1 and CDR2 from the germline V gene are MNHEY and SVGAGI. V lost 0 bases and J 8 bases, leaving 11 bases between the germline ends. The CDR3: CASSYSLQGKQYF. DNA for the CDR3: TGTGCCAGCAGTTACTCGTTGCAGGGCAAGCAGTACTTC.

This rearrangement joins TRBV29-1 to TRBJ2-3; D is perhaps TRBD2 (5 bases). CDR3 size: 13 residues. The ends were cut back, 7 bases at V and 1 base at J, with 12 bases in the middle. Per germline, CDR1 SQVTM and CDR2 ANQGSEA. The CDR3 loop reads CSGILVGTDTQYF. CDR3 sequence (DNA): TGCAGCGGTATACTAGTTGGCACAGATACGCAGTATTTT.

J is TRBJ1-1 and V is TRBV15; D possibly corresponds to TRBD1 (6 bases). The V end lost 6 bases, the J end lost 0 bases, and 11 bases lay between the germline ends. The CDR3 totals 14 residues. Per germline, CDR1 LNHNV and CDR2 YYDKDF (reference sequence). The CDR3: CATRAGALNTEAFF. CDR3 nucleotide sequence: TGTGCCACCAGGGCAGGGGCCCTGAACACTGAAGCTTTCTTT. The complete variable domain, with remaining parts taken from reference TRBV15 and TRBJ1-1, reads DAMVIQNPRYQVTQFGKPVTLSCSQTLNHNVMYWYQQKSSQAPKLLFHYYDKDFNNEADTPDNFQSRRPNTSFCFLDIRSPGLGDTAMYLCATRAGALNTEAFFGQGTRLTVV.

This clone came up a few times. This rearrangement joins TRBV7-6 to TRBJ2-7; 13 bases line up with TRBD2. This CDR3 is 16 amino acids long. Germline loops: CDR1 SGHVS, CDR2 FNYEAQ. The ends lost 4 bases at V and 5 bases at J; junction bases unmatched: 8. DNA of the CDR3: TGTGCCAGCAGCTCGATGAGGACTAGCGGGAGCAACGAGCAGTACTTC. Amino acid sequence: CASSSMRTSGSNEQYF.

The chain uses TRBV7-9 and TRBJ1-5, with D maybe TRBD1 (6 bases). Germline CDR1 and CDR2: SEHNR and FQNEAQ (reference sequence). Trimming shortened V by 2 bases and J by 2 bases, and 16 bases separated the two germline ends. CDR3 length: 17 amino acids. The CDR3, as DNA: TGTGCCAGCAGCTTAATCGGGGGGCGCGTAGGCAATCAGCCCCAGCATTTT. The encoded protein is CASSLIGGRVGNQPQHF. The entire variable domain, with the rest obtained from reference TRBV7-9 and TRBJ1-5, is as follows: DTGVSQNPRHKITKRGQNVTFRCDPISEHNRLYWYRQTLGQGPEFLTYFQNEAQLEKSRLLSDRFSAERPKGSFSTLEIQRTEQGDSAMYLCASSLIGGRVGNQPQHFGDGTRLSIL.

V is TRBV6-1 and J is TRBJ2-1, with unresolved D. CDR1 is MNHNS, CDR2 SASEGT, per germline. V lost 5 bases and J lost 0, with 11 bases in between. The CDR3 loop spans 15 amino acids. CDR3 nucleotide sequence: TGTGCCAGCAGTTTCCTTCTCAGCTCCTACAATGAGCAGTTCTTC. Translation gives CASSFLLSSYNEQFF.